Following are 10 T cell receptor beta chains from one sample sequenced in a study of blood T cell repertoires in COVID-19. Assay used: immunoSEQ multiplex PCR; TCRdb lists only in-frame clones, some missing. The sample consists of about 210,000 clones, under 90% of them appearing once. The sample was PBMCs or T cells enriched from blood (not recorded which). These receptors originate from a woman aged 45-60 years with acute COVID-19.

This chain connects TRBV3-1 (or the pseudogene TRBV3-2) to TRBJ2-7; TRBD1 matches 10 bases. The germline V gene has CDR1 LGHDT and CDR2 YNNKEL (reference sequence). J gave up 5 bases and V 6 bases, and 7 bases lay outside the gene matches. CDR3 length: 14 amino acids. CDR3 loop: CASRKGQGVDEQYF. In DNA form, the CDR3 reads TGTGCCAGCAGGAAAGGACAGGGGGTGGACGAGCAGTACTTC.

The gene calls are TRBV3-1 (or the pseudogene TRBV3-2) and TRBJ2-7; D is undetermined. Germline V gives CDR1 LGHDT, CDR2 YNNKEL (reference sequence). This CDR3 region has 13 residues. Between the trimmed V and J ends, which lost 4 bases and 0 bases, there was a span of 7 bases. The CDR3 protein is CASSRGSSYEQYF. The CDR3 DNA follows: TGTGCCAGCAGCCGCGGTTCCTCCTACGAGCAGTACTTC.

The chain is built from TRBV29-1 and TRBJ2-5; 7 bases line up with TRBD1. Trimming removed 6 bases from V and 5 bases from J; junction bases left unmatched: 12. The germline gives CDR1 SQVTM, CDR2 ANQGSEA. This CDR3 is built from 14 residues. CDR3 in amino acids: CSVQRNRGSETQYF. CDR3 nucleotides: TGCAGCGTCCAACGAAACAGGGGTTCGGAGACCCAGTACTTC.

This chain connects TRBV21-1 to TRBJ2-7; the table calls TRBD1, which could not be checked here. TRBV21-1 has pseudogene status. The CDR3 length is 14 residues. CDR3 nucleotides: TGTGCCAGCACCGAGCAGGTAATGACCTACGAGCAGTACTTC. The encoded protein is CASTEQVMTYEQYF.

This clone came up many times. This chain links TRBV10-3 with TRBJ2-1; a weak D match, TRBD2 (5 bases). This CDR3 has 16 residues. CDR1 and CDR2 from the germline V gene are ENHRY and SYGVKD. V was trimmed by 3 bases and J by 3 bases, leaving 15 bases between them. CDR3 coding DNA: TGTGCCATCAGTGAATCCCAACACGGGGACTACAATGAGCAGTTCTTC. This codes for CAISESQHGDYNEQFF.

The chain uses TRBV5-6 and TRBJ2-7; no definite D call. Germline CDR1 is SGHDT and CDR2 is YYEEEE. V was trimmed by 0 bases and J by 1 base, leaving 5 bases between them. The CDR3 loop spans 13 amino acids. The CDR3 DNA reads as TGTGCCAGCAGCTTGGGCGAGTCCTACGAGCAGTACTTC. Its translation is CASSLGESYEQYF. Combining the CDR3 with reference TRBV5-6 and TRBJ2-7 gives the whole variable domain DAGVTQSPTHLIKTRGQQVTLRCSPKSGHDTVSWYQQALGQGPQFIFQYYEEEERQRGNFPDRFSGHQFPNYSSELNVNALLLGDSALYLCASSLGESYEQYFGPGTRLTVT.

The V gene is TRBV3-1 (or the pseudogene TRBV3-2), the J gene TRBJ2-7; D might be TRBD1 (6 bases). The CDR3 consists of 17 residues. Germline CDR1 is LGHDT and CDR2 is YNNKEL (reference sequence). Trimming removed 0 bases at V and 2 bases at J, with 17 bases between. The CDR3 DNA sequence: TGTGCCAGCAGCCAAGATCCCTTCGTGGGGGCCCCCTACGAGCAGTACTTC. This sequence encodes CASSQDPFVGAPYEQYF.

A few counts support this clone. This chain connects TRBV7-2 to TRBJ2-5, with TRBD1 matching 9 bases. V trimming: 3 bases; J trimming: 5 bases; junction bases outside the gene matches: 4. Germline V lookup: CDR1 SGHTA, CDR2 FQGNSA. CDR3 length: 14 residues. The CDR3 DNA sequence: TGTGCCAGCAGCTTTGGGGGACAGGGCGAGACCCAGTACTTC. This encodes CASSFGGQGETQYF. Combining the CDR3 with reference TRBV7-2 and TRBJ2-5 gives the whole variable domain GAGVSQSPSNKVTEKGKDVELRCDPISGHTALYWYRQSLGQGLEFLIYFQGNSAPDKSGLPSDRFSAERTGGSVSTLTIQRTQQEDSAVYLCASSFGGQGETQYFGPGTRLLVL.

This sequence joins TRBV5-1 and TRBJ2-2; TRBD1 matches 9 bases. The germline gives CDR1 SGHRS, CDR2 YFSETQ. V trimming: 1 base; J trimming: 7 bases; junction bases outside the gene matches: 8. This CDR3 is built from 16 residues. CDR3 residues: CASSLTGGAISGELFF. CDR3 in DNA: TGCGCCAGCAGCTTGACAGGGGGCGCAATCAGCGGGGAGCTGTTTTTT.

This clone was seen once. The chain joins TRBV5-4 to TRBJ2-1; 8 bases match TRBD2. The CDR3 consists of 16 residues. Trimming removed 4 bases from V and 2 bases from J; junction bases left unmatched: 8. The germline CDR1 and CDR2 sequences are SGHNT and YYREEE (reference sequence). The CDR3 loop reads CASSTGGVSPYNEQFF. Here the CDR3 DNA reads TGTGCCAGCAGCACCGGGGGGGTTAGCCCCTACAATGAGCAGTTCTTC.